The 23 T cell receptor beta chains listed next were all sequenced from one sample in a study of cytomegalovirus exposure and HLA in healthy donors. Here immunoSEQ multiplex PCR was the method, and the copy in TCRdb shows in-frame clones only, minus some. The sample holds 250,000 to 400,000 clones, about 90% seen once. Sequenced input: PBMCs. The receptors were sampled from a woman aged 30 to 39 in good health and CMV-seropositive.

In the case of this clone: Additional DNA sequences in this sample encode the identical CDR3. The rearrangement joins TRBV7-8 to TRBJ2-7; tentative D call: TRBD2 (5 bases). V gave up 0 bases and J gave up 4 bases, with 10 bases separating them. The CDR3 totals 14 residues. Per germline, CDR1 SGHVS and CDR2 FQNEAQ. The CDR3 protein is CASSLAGRNYEQYF. CDR3 nucleotide sequence: TGTGCCAGCAGCTTAGCGGGGAGAAATTACGAGCAGTACTTC.

The genes are TRBV27 and TRBJ2-7; a possible D gene is TRBD1 (5 bases). Germline loops: CDR1 MNHEY, CDR2 SMNVEV (reference sequence). V gave up 2 bases and J gave up 6 bases, with 14 bases separating them. There are 14 residues in the CDR3. The CDR3 loop is CASSLQGPLGEQYF. The CDR3 DNA reads TGTGCCAGCAGTTTACAGGGCCCACTGGGCGAGCAGTACTTC.

The chain has TRBV5-6 and TRBJ1-1; D is unclear. With 2 bases removed from V and 1 base from J, the gap between germline ends came to 9 bases. Per the germline V gene, CDR1 is SGHDT and CDR2 is YYEEEE. The CDR3 runs 14 residues. The CDR3 DNA reads as TGTGCCAGCAGCTTAGGCACGGCGAACACTGAAGCTTTCTTT. Its protein product is CASSLGTANTEAFF.

V is TRBV6-1 and J is TRBJ2-5, with 9 bases matching TRBD2. The CDR3 spans 15 residues. Germline CDR1 MNHNS, CDR2 SASEGT. V shed 5 bases and J 5 bases; nucleotides not matched to a gene: 9. CDR3 sequence reads: CASSPEREEEETQYF. For the CDR3, the DNA is TGTGCCAGCAGTCCTGAGCGGGAGGAGGAGGAGACCCAGTACTTC.

The rearrangement uses TRBV7-2 and TRBJ1-1; no clear D gene. The CDR3 is made up of 14 amino acids. Trimming pared 0 bases from V and 1 base from J, leaving 6 bases between. Germline CDR1 reads SGHTA; CDR2 reads FQGNSA. This CDR3 reads CASSLAGPNTEAFF. Written as DNA, the CDR3 is TGTGCCAGCAGCTTAGCTGGTCCGAACACTGAAGCTTTCTTT.

The chain combines TRBV30 with TRBJ2-5, with TRBD2 identical over 8 bases. Germline lookup yields CDR1 GTSNPN and CDR2 SVGIG (reference sequence). Trimming cost V 0 bases and J 7 bases; bases outside gene matches: 7. CDR3 length: 14 amino acids. Written as DNA, the CDR3 is TGTGCCTGGAGTGTACTAGCGGCCCGTGGGACCCAGTACTTC. This gives the protein CAWSVLAARGTQYF.

The V gene is TRBV28, the J gene TRBJ1-4; D gene uncertain. CDR3 length: 14 residues. V dropped 3 bases and J dropped 5 bases, with 10 bases sitting between them. Germline values: CDR1 MDHEN, CDR2 SYDVKM. CDR3 amino acids: CASSFLDLNEKLFF. The CDR3 DNA is TGTGCCAGCAGTTTTCTAGACCTAAATGAAAAACTGTTTTTT.

This clone came up a few times. The J gene is TRBJ2-7, the V gene TRBV2; tentatively, D is TRBD1 or TRBD2 (5 bases each). Trimming cost V 5 bases and J 6 bases, with 17 bases left between them. The germline V gene encodes CDR1 SNHLY and CDR2 FYNNEI. CDR3 length: 14 amino acids. CDR3 region: CASSSRVGAREQYF. CDR3 DNA: TGTGCCAGCAGTTCCCGGGTCGGGGCTCGCGAGCAGTACTTC.

The V gene is TRBV7-2, the J gene TRBJ1-6; D is undetermined. Trimming took 5 bases from V and 9 from J, leaving 14 bases between them. The CDR3 extends over 14 amino acids. Germline V gene sequence: CDR1 SGHTA, CDR2 FQGNSA. In nucleotides, the CDR3 is TGTGCCAGCAGCCTAGACGGTTTTGGTTCACCCCTCCACTTT. It specifies CASSLDGFGSPLHF.

The chain carries TRBV4-3 and TRBJ2-1, with TRBD2 identical over 11 bases. The CDR3 is 17 amino acids. With V trimmed by 0 bases and J by 7 bases, 8 bases remained unmatched. CDR1 is LGHNA, CDR2 YSLEER, per germline. In DNA form, the CDR3 reads TGCGCCAGCAGCCAAGACATGACTAGCGGGATAAGTAATGAGCAGTTCTTC. It codes for CASSQDMTSGISNEQFF.

J is TRBJ2-2 and V is TRBV4-3; 9 bases align to TRBD1. The CDR3 has 16 amino acids. V shed 4 bases and J 0 bases; nucleotides not matched to a gene: 3. CDR1 LGHNA and CDR2 YSLEER come from the germline V gene. The CDR3 here is CASSLGQGTNTGELFF. As DNA, the CDR3 is TGCGCCAGCAGCCTAGGACAGGGGACGAACACCGGGGAGCTGTTTTTT.

V is TRBV28 and J is TRBJ2-3; D is unclear. The V end was cut by 6 bases, the J end by 0 bases, with 4 bases between. The germline V gene has CDR1 MDHEN and CDR2 SYDVKM. The CDR3 is made up of 12 amino acids. The CDR3 coding sequence is TGTGCCAGCAGACAAAGCACAGATACGCAGTATTTT. Translating it yields CASRQSTDTQYF.

V and J are TRBV5-6 and TRBJ2-7, with 7 nucleotides matching TRBD2. Germline V gene lookup returns CDR1 SGHDT and CDR2 YYEEEE. CDR3 length equals 15 residues. The V gene end was trimmed by 4 bases and the J gene end by 0 bases; junction bases not matched to a gene: 7. CDR3 in DNA: TGTGCCAGCAGCCCAGAGCGGGAAAGCTCCTACGAGCAGTACTTC. Translated, it gives CASSPERESSYEQYF.

The chain is built from TRBV7-9 and TRBJ2-7, with TRBD2 matching 7 bases. With 6 bases clipped from V and 4 bases from J, the junction kept 12 bases outside the gene matches. This CDR3 has 15 amino acids. The V gene's germline CDR1 is SEHNR and CDR2 FQNEAQ (reference sequence). CDR3 nucleotide sequence: TGTGCCAGCAGGAGGAACCCGGGACTACAGTACGAGCAGTACTTC. This codes for CASRRNPGLQYEQYF.

This clone was observed a few times. The chain has TRBV28 and TRBJ1-2; D not certain. Germline CDR1 reads MDHEN; CDR2 reads SYDVKM. The CDR3 extends over 12 amino acids. The V end was cut by 10 bases, the J end by 2 bases, with 11 bases between. The CDR3 nucleotides are TGTGCCACCACTCGGGCCAACTATGGCTACACCTTC. Its protein product is CATTRANYGYTF.

This chain uses TRBV23-1 with TRBJ2-7, with D possibly being TRBD1 or TRBD2 (5 bases each). TRBV23-1 qualifies as an ORF whose function is uncertain. There are 15 residues in the CDR3. Trimming removed 0 bases from V and 0 bases from J, with 9 bases in between. The CDR3 loop is CASSQSHGASYEQYF. Written as DNA, the CDR3 is TGCGCCAGCAGTCAATCGCACGGGGCCTCCTACGAGCAGTACTTC.

The chain links TRBV7-8 to TRBJ2-1; 7 nucleotides align to TRBD2. The CDR3 is made up of 16 amino acids. Per germline, CDR1 SGHVS and CDR2 FQNEAQ. After removal of 4 bases from V and 5 bases from J, the junction contained 11 bases not matched to a gene. CDR3 region: CASSYITSELHNEQFF. Written as DNA, the CDR3 is TGTGCCAGCAGCTATATAACTAGCGAACTCCACAATGAGCAGTTCTTC.

The CDR3 is CASSENVGDYGYTF. For the CDR3, the DNA is TGTGCCAGCAGTGAAAATGTAGGGGACTATGGCTACACCTTC. The chain combines TRBV6-1 with TRBJ1-2; TRBD1 might be the D (5 bases). Trimming took off 2 bases at V and 3 bases at J, with 10 bases between the two ends. Germline V gene lookup returns CDR1 MNHNS and CDR2 SASEGT. CDR3 length: 14 amino acids.

The sample holds a few counts of this clone. The chain uses TRBV5-1 and TRBJ2-1, with 9 bases lining up with TRBD1. J was trimmed by 8 bases and V by 4 bases; bases with no gene match: 10. Germline V lookup: CDR1 SGHRS, CDR2 YFSETQ. The CDR3 spans 15 residues. In nucleotides, the CDR3 is TGCGCCAGCAGCCCAGGGACAGGGAATTGGGATGAGCAGTTCTTC. Its protein is CASSPGTGNWDEQFF.

The chain links TRBV7-3 to TRBJ2-1; 10 positions agree with TRBD2. The V and J ends lost 4 bases and 8 bases, in that order; junction bases with no gene match: 11. The V gene's germline CDR1 is SGHTA and CDR2 FQGTGA. The CDR3 runs to 16 residues. CDR3 in DNA: TGTGCCAGCAGCTCACGGACTAGCGGACTAGGGGATGAGCAGTTCTTC. Translating it yields CASSSRTSGLGDEQFF.

The V call is TRBV2, the J call TRBJ1-6; perhaps TRBD1 as D (5 bases). The V end was cut by 9 bases, the J end by 7 bases, with 19 bases between. This CDR3 contains 15 residues. The V gene's germline CDR1 is SNHLY and CDR2 FYNNEI. CDR3 in DNA: TGTGCCAGTCTGACCCGGGACCGAAAGAATTCACCCCTCCACTTT. Translating gives CASLTRDRKNSPLHF.

The gene calls are TRBV28 and TRBJ2-4; 14 bases are a match to TRBD2. The J segment lost 11 bases and the V segment lost 3 bases, leaving 9 bases of the junction unmatched. The CDR3 is made up of 16 amino acids. Germline V CDR1 and CDR2: MDHEN, SYDVKM. This CDR3 is CASSLSGLAGVPFQYF. The CDR3 region has the DNA TGTGCCAGCAGTTTGTCGGGACTAGCGGGAGTCCCCTTTCAGTACTTC.

The CDR3 sequence is CASSQDHSNQADTQYF. CDR3 DNA sequence: TGCGCCAGCAGCCAAGATCACTCGAATCAGGCAGATACGCAGTATTTT. The chain couples TRBV4-3 to TRBJ2-3; D is uncertain. Per germline, CDR1 LGHNA and CDR2 YSLEER. V was clipped by 0 bases and J by 4 bases, with 14 bases between them. This CDR3 has 16 amino acids.